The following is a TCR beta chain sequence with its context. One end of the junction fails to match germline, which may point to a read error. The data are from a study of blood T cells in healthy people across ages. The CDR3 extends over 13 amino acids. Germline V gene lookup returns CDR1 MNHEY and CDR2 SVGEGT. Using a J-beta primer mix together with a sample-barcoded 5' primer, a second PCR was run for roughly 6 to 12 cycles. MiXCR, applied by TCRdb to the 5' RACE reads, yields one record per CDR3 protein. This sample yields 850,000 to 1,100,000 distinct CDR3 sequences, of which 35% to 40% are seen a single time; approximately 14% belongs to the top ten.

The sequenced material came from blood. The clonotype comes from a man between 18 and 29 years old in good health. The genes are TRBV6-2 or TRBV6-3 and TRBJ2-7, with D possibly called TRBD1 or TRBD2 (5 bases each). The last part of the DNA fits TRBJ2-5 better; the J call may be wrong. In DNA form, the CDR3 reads TGTGCCAGCAGTACCGGGACGCAAGGGACCCAGTACTTC. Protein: CASSTGTQGTQYF.